What follows are 20 T cell receptor beta chains derived from one specimen sequenced in a study of cytomegalovirus exposure and HLA in healthy donors. The PCR had 60 Vbeta and 13 Jbeta primers. Repertoires were generated with immunoSEQ multiplex PCR, while TCRdb's copy carries only in-frame clones and drops some. The repertoire holds 150,000 or so clones, about 80% seen once, with about 9.7% in the top ten. Source material: PBMCs. These TCRs come from a man aged 18 to 29 in good health and CMV-seropositive.

With respect to this clone: The missing conserved phenylalanine or tryptophan at the end of this CDR3 makes a read error likely. The chain uses TRBV6-1 and TRBJ1-6; the D is unclear. V was trimmed by 8 bases and J by 0 bases, leaving 11 bases between them. The CDR3 consists of 15 residues. CDR1 is MNHNS, CDR2 SASEGT, per germline. CDR3 in DNA: TGTGCCAGCGCGACGGGAGACTCCTATAATTCACCCCTCCACCTT. Its translation is CASATGDSYNSPLHL.

The chain couples TRBV14 to TRBJ2-3; possibly TRBD2 for D (5 bases). This CDR3 is built from 13 residues. Germline CDR1 is SGHDN and CDR2 is FVKESK. Trimming removed 3 bases at V and 4 bases at J, with 8 bases between. The CDR3 sequence: CASSQDFSDTQYF. CDR3 DNA sequence: TGTGCCAGCAGCCAGGACTTTTCAGATACGCAGTATTTT.

This clone was counted a single time. The chain is built from TRBV2 and TRBJ1-3, with 7 bases lining up with TRBD1. This CDR3 is 13 amino acids long. CDR1 is SNHLY and CDR2 is FYNNEI in the germline V gene. The J segment lost 7 bases and the V segment lost 6 bases, leaving 6 bases of the junction unmatched. CDR3 region: CASSGQAENTIYF. The CDR3 bases are TGTGCCAGCAGCGGACAGGCTGAGAACACCATATATTTT.

This clone occurred a few times. The genes are TRBV7-8 and TRBJ2-7, with TRBD1 matching over 7 bases. After removal of 4 bases from V and 3 bases from J, the junction contained 12 bases not matched to a gene. Germline CDR1 SGHVS, CDR2 FQNEAQ. This CDR3 is built from 16 residues. The CDR3 DNA reads TGTGCCAGCAGCTCATCGAAGGGGGCAGGGGGCTACGAGCAGTACTTC. Translated, it gives CASSSSKGAGGYEQYF.

The rearrangement links TRBV19 to TRBJ1-1, with D uncertain. The ends were cut back, 10 bases at V and 3 bases at J, with 18 bases in the middle. The germline V gene has CDR1 LNHDA and CDR2 SQIVND (reference sequence). CDR3 size: 14 residues. CDR3 nucleotides: TGTGCCACCTCATACGGGAACCGGGACACTGAAGCTTTCTTT. This gives the protein CATSYGNRDTEAFF.

The chain couples TRBV28 to TRBJ1-2, with a possible D match to TRBD1 (6 bases). The CDR3 is 15 residues long. Per the germline V gene, CDR1 is MDHEN and CDR2 is SYDVKM. V gave up 3 bases and J gave up 0 bases, with 11 bases separating them. The CDR3 DNA sequence: TGTGCCAGCAGTTTTTCCACAGGGACTAACTATGGCTACACCTTC. Amino acid sequence: CASSFSTGTNYGYTF.

The CDR3 DNA is TGTGCCAGCAGTCCGGGACTAGCGGTCAACTACAATGAGCAGTTCTTC. Protein product: CASSPGLAVNYNEQFF. This sequence joins TRBV7-6 and TRBJ2-1; 11 bases match TRBD2. The CDR3 covers 16 residues. Germline V CDR1 and CDR2: SGHVS, FNYEAQ. Losses at the gene ends were 6 bases for V and 3 bases for J; bases not matched to a gene: 7.

The J gene is TRBJ2-7, the V gene TRBV11-2; 7 bases match TRBD2. Germline trimming cut 0 bases from V and 4 bases from J; bases unmatched to any gene: 6. The CDR3 totals 15 residues. Germline CDR1 reads SGHAT; CDR2 reads FQNNGV. CDR3 loop: CASSLELAGAYEQYF. The CDR3 coding sequence is TGTGCCAGCAGCTTAGAACTGGCGGGAGCTTACGAGCAGTACTTC. Combining the CDR3 with reference TRBV11-2 and TRBJ2-7 gives the whole variable domain EAGVAQSPRYKIIEKRQSVAFWCNPISGHATLYWYQQILGQGPKLLIQFQNNGVVDDSQLPKDRFSAERLKGVDSTLKIQPAKLEDSAVYLCASSLELAGAYEQYFGPGTRLTVT.

In this sample, this clone turned up a few times. The chain links TRBV15 to TRBJ1-4, with D possibly being TRBD1 (5 bases). Trimming removed 3 bases from V and 3 bases from J, with 17 bases in between. The CDR3 sequence is 17 residues long. The germline V gene encodes CDR1 LNHNV and CDR2 YYDKDF (reference sequence). CDR3 nucleotide sequence: TGTGCCACCAGCAGTACTAACAACAGGATGTCTAATGAAAAACTGTTTTTT. Translated: CATSSTNNRMSNEKLFF.

CDR3: CASSQPNQPQHF. The CDR3 DNA is TGCGCCAGCAGCCAACCGAATCAGCCCCAGCATTTT. V is TRBV4-1 and J is TRBJ1-5; D ambiguous. V dropped 2 bases and J dropped 4 bases, with 3 bases sitting between them. CDR1 and CDR2 (germline): MGHRA, YSYEKL. This CDR3 spans 12 amino acids.

The chain recombines TRBV6-6 with TRBJ2-7, with D possibly TRBD2 on 7 matching bases. The CDR3 is 14 amino acids. The V and J ends lost 8 bases and 4 bases respectively, with 18 bases between them. The V gene's germline CDR1 is MNHNY and CDR2 SVGAGI (reference sequence). The CDR3 loop reads CASGLGGAEYEQYF. CDR3 coding DNA: TGTGCCAGCGGGCTTGGGGGGGCCGAATACGAGCAGTACTTC.

The chain uses TRBV6-5 and TRBJ2-2; D is unresolved. The CDR3 contains 14 residues. Per the germline V gene, CDR1 is MNHEY and CDR2 is SVGAGI. The ends were cut back, 5 bases at V and 1 base at J, with 8 bases in the middle. CDR3 in DNA: TGTGCCAGCAGTACCAGACAGAACACCGGGGAGCTGTTTTTT. It translates to CASSTRQNTGELFF.

In the case of this clone: This specimen includes other DNA sequences encoding the same CDR3. The J gene is TRBJ1-5, the V gene TRBV19; D gene ambiguous. With 1 base removed from V and 7 bases from J, the gap between germline ends came to 5 bases. Germline CDR1 is LNHDA and CDR2 is SQIVND (reference sequence). The CDR3 length is 12 residues. CDR3 region: CASSIGAQPQHF. The CDR3 coding sequence is TGTGCCAGTAGTATAGGTGCGCAGCCCCAGCATTTT.

This sequence joins TRBV5-5 and TRBJ1-2, with 9 positions matching TRBD1. This CDR3 region has 15 residues. Germline lookup yields CDR1 SGHKS and CDR2 YYEKEE (reference sequence). V was clipped by 4 bases and J by 2 bases; unmatched bases: 6. CDR3 region: CASSPTGGGNYGYTF. CDR3 bases: TGTGCCAGCAGCCCGACAGGGGGAGGGAACTATGGCTACACCTTC.

This clone was seen a few times. CDR3 amino acids: CASSSIQGIVTDTQYF. Here the CDR3 DNA reads TGCGCCAGCAGCTCGATACAGGGGATAGTAACAGATACGCAGTATTTT. The V gene is TRBV5-1, the J gene TRBJ2-3; 7 nucleotides line up with TRBD1. V shed 3 bases and J 3 bases; nucleotides not matched to a gene: 10. CDR3 length: 16 residues. Germline CDR1 reads SGHRS; CDR2 reads YFSETQ.

V usage is TRBV27 and J usage is TRBJ1-1, with TRBD1 as a possible D gene (5 bases). The CDR3 contains 13 residues. Germline assignment: CDR1 MNHEY and CDR2 SMNVEV (reference sequence). The V end lost 5 bases, the J end lost 3 bases, and 10 bases lay between the germline ends. CDR3 loop: CASSLSGHTEAFF. The CDR3 DNA reads TGTGCCAGCAGTCTTTCAGGGCACACTGAAGCTTTCTTT.

The CDR3: CASSPYWPGENIQYF. DNA for the CDR3: TGTGCCAGCAGTCCGTATTGGCCCGGAGAAAACATTCAGTACTTC. The chain employs TRBV27 and TRBJ2-4; D uncertain. Germline CDR1 MNHEY, CDR2 SMNVEV (reference sequence). CDR3 length: 15 residues. Trimming cost V 5 bases and J 5 bases, with 16 bases left between them.

The chain combines TRBV7-8 with TRBJ2-7; 11 positions agree with TRBD2. There are 15 residues in the CDR3. J gave up 2 bases and V 7 bases, and 7 bases lay outside the gene matches. CDR1 and CDR2 (germline): SGHVS, FQNEAQ. The CDR3 bases are TGTGCCAGCACCGGAGGACTAGCGGGTACCTACGAGCAGTACTTC. This translates into CASTGGLAGTYEQYF.

This chain links TRBV19 with TRBJ2-3; perhaps TRBD2 as D (6 bases). V shed 3 bases and J shed 0 bases, with 13 bases lying between them. In germline, CDR1 is LNHDA, CDR2 SQIVND (reference sequence). This CDR3 spans 16 amino acids. CDR3 sequence: CASSIWGESSTDTQYF. CDR3 DNA: TGTGCCAGTAGTATTTGGGGGGAGTCTAGCACAGATACGCAGTATTTT.

On this clone: The same CDR3 arises from other DNA sequences in this sample as well. V and J are TRBV4-1 and TRBJ2-7; possible D gene TRBD1, 6 bases. Trimming removed 3 bases at V and 6 bases at J, with 15 bases between. Germline CDR1 MGHRA, CDR2 YSYEKL. The CDR3 contains 14 residues. CDR3: CASSQIPGVGEQYF. The DNA for the CDR3 is TGCGCCAGCAGCCAGATCCCAGGGGTCGGCGAGCAGTACTTC.